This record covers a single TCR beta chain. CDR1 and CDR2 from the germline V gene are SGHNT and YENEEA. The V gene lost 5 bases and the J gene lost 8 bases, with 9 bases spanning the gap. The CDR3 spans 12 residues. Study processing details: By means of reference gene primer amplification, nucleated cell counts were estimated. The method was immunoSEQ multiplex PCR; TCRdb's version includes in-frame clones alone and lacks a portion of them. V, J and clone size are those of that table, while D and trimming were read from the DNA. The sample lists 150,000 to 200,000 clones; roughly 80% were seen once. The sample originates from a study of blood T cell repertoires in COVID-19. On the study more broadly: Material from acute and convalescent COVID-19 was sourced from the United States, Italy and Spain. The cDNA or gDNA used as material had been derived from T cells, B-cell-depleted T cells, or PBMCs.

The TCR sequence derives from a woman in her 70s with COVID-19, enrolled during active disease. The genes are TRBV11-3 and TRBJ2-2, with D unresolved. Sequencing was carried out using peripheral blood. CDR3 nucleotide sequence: TGTGCCAGCAGCCTCCAGGCTGGGGAGCTGTTTTTT. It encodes CASSLQAGELFF.